This TCR beta chain derives from a study of blood T cell repertoires in COVID-19. Deletions cut 4 bases from V and 0 bases from J, with 10 bases between. The CDR3 has 14 residues. Germline V CDR1 and CDR2: GTSNPN, SVGIG (reference sequence). The data were produced by immunoSEQ multiplex PCR, yet TCRdb's version contains in-frame clones alone and is incomplete. In the table there are over 450,000 clones, 70% to 90% of which are singletons. This TCR derives from a woman in her forties or fifties with COVID-19, enrolled during active disease. Material for sequencing was peripheral blood. The chain has TRBV30 and TRBJ1-3; tentative D call: TRBD1 (5 bases). This CDR3 is CAWNQGHSGNTIYF. Written as DNA, the CDR3 is TGTGCCTGGAATCAGGGCCACTCTGGAAACACCATATATTTT.